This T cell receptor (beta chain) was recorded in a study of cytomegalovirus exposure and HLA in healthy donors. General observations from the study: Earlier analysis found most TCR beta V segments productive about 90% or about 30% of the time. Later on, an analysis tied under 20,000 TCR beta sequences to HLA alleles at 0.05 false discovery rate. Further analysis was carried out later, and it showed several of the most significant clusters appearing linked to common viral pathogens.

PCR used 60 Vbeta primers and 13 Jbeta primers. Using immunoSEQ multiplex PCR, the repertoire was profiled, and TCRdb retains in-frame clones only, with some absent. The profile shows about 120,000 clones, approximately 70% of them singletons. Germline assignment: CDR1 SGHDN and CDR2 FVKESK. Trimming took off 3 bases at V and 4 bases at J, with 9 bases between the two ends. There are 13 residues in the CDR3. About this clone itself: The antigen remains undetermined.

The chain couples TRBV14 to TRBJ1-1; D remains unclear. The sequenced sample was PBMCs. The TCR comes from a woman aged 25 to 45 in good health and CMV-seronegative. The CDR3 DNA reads TGTGCCAGCAGCCAGGAGAGGGTCACTGAAGCTTTCTTT. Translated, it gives CASSQERVTEAFF.